The entry below describes one T cell receptor beta chain. The authors combined about 200,000 CFSE-labeled responder cells with about 200,000 irradiated, violet-dye-labeled stimulator cells in plates. These data originate in a study of graft-versus-host responses after intestinal transplantation. On the study more broadly: Every one of the recipients received anti-thymocyte globulin induction and afterwards took tacrolimus and steroids for approximately three years. The study, taken as a whole, reports: Those patients showing graft-donor T cell macrochimerism displayed high graft-versus-host to host-versus-graft clonal ratios in allografts. The authors found GvH clones in recipient marrow, some appearing first in ileum or blood. The highest levels of circulating GvH clones went along with early declines in HvG clones after transplant.

TCRdb's table, derived via immunoSEQ multiplex PCR, lists solely in-frame clones and lacks some. The sample has roughly 14,000 clones; less than 40% are singletons. The CDR3 runs to 16 residues. The V gene's germline CDR1 is SGHAT and CDR2 FQNNGV. V lost 5 bases to trimming and J lost 9 bases, with 20 bases between them. Sequencing used alloreactive CD8+ T cells from a mixed lymphocyte reaction culture, obtained before intestinal transplant. The subset denotes: CFSE-low proliferating T cells sorted from roughly 6-day pre-transplant mixed lymphocyte reaction (GvH or HvG direction). This sequence joins TRBV11-2 and TRBJ2-6; D remains unclear. The sequence derives from a human patient who received an intestinal transplant. As DNA, the CDR3 is TGTGCCAGCAGCCTACGGACGGCACCCCTTGACAACGTCCTGACTTTC. Amino acids: CASSLRTAPLDNVLTF. Combining the CDR3 with reference TRBV11-2 and TRBJ2-6 gives the whole variable domain EAGVAQSPRYKIIEKRQSVAFWCNPISGHATLYWYQQILGQGPKLLIQFQNNGVVDDSQLPKDRFSAERLKGVDSTLKIQPAKLEDSAVYLCASSLRTAPLDNVLTFGAGSRLTVL.